Presented here are 17 T cell receptor beta chains from one specimen sequenced in a study of T cells in Graves' hyperthyroidism and ophthalmopathy. Amplification yielded TCR beta CDR3 regions, with RNA transcripts as the source. The HTBI set primed first-round TCR CDR3 RT-PCR. TCRdb recomputed calls from the multiplex PCR reads with MiXCR, one row per CDR3 protein. The sample records almost 350,000 distinct CDR3 sequences, about a sixth being singletons. Sequenced material: blood. The receptors originated from a woman in her thirties or forties with Graves' ophthalmopathy.

This clonotype was observed at least ten times. The CDR3 is CASSLSAGNVLTF. The CDR3 coding sequence is TGTGCCAGCAGTTTATCGGCGGGAAACGTCCTGACTTTC. The chain employs TRBV27 and TRBJ2-6, with TRBD2 as a possible D gene (6 bases). This CDR3 is built from 13 residues. V gave up 0 bases and J gave up 10 bases, with 7 bases separating them. The germline V gene encodes CDR1 MNHEY and CDR2 SMNVEV (reference sequence).

This clonotype appeared many times. The chain couples TRBV5-1 to TRBJ2-5; D not certain. V was shortened by 4 bases and J by 0 bases, with 10 bases between the two germline ends. CDR3 length: 14 residues. The germline gives CDR1 SGHRS, CDR2 YFSETQ. As DNA, the CDR3 is TGCGCCAGCAGCCTGTACAAGTACCAAGAGACCCAGTACTTC. Protein: CASSLYKYQETQYF.

The chain uses TRBV2 and TRBJ2-5, with 12 bases fitting TRBD1. Trimming removed 5 bases from V and 4 bases from J; junction bases left unmatched: 5. Germline CDR1 is SNHLY and CDR2 is FYNNEI. The CDR3 contains 15 residues. DNA of the CDR3: TGTGCCAGCAGTAGGGACAGGGGGCGGAGAGAGACCCAGTACTTC. Protein sequence: CASSRDRGRRETQYF.

In this sample, this clonotype turned up many times. CDR3 protein: CASSLPDGSSYEQYF. The CDR3 DNA sequence: TGTGCCAGCAGTTTACCCGACGGGAGCTCCTACGAGCAGTACTTC. The chain is built from TRBV28 and TRBJ2-7; tentatively, D is TRBD2 (6 bases). The CDR3 runs to 15 residues. Germline-derived CDR1 and CDR2 are MDHEN and SYDVKM. V lost 2 bases and J lost 0, with 11 bases in between.

This clonotype showed up just a few times. This chain connects TRBV6-1 to TRBJ2-5; TRBD2 agrees at 10 bases. V lost 7 bases to trimming and J lost 5 bases; unmatched junction nucleotides: 13. Germline V lookup: CDR1 MNHNS, CDR2 SASEGT. The CDR3 totals 16 residues. The CDR3 here is CASIYSGRELGETQYF. The CDR3 DNA reads as TGTGCCAGCATCTACAGCGGGAGGGAGCTGGGGGAGACCCAGTACTTC.

This clonotype was seen repeatedly, ten times or more. The gene calls are TRBV7-8 and TRBJ2-7; weak D call: TRBD2 (5 bases). V shed 4 bases and J shed 3 bases, with 16 bases lying between them. The CDR3 has 15 amino acids. Germline CDR1 is SGHVS and CDR2 is FQNEAQ. In DNA, the CDR3 is TGTGCCAGCAGCTCCCCCCCGTCCGGGATCTACGAGCAGTACTTC. It encodes CASSSPPSGIYEQYF.

The chain links TRBV18 to TRBJ1-1, with 7 nucleotides matching TRBD1. The J segment lost 0 bases and the V segment lost 4 bases, leaving 23 bases of the junction unmatched. CDR3 length equals 21 residues. Germline assignment: CDR1 KGHSH and CDR2 LQKENI. CDR3 residues: CASSRSHPILERQGMNTEAFF. CDR3 nucleotide sequence: TGTGCCAGCTCACGGAGCCACCCCATCCTGGAAAGACAGGGTATGAACACTGAAGCTTTCTTT.

This clonotype has ten or more counts. The J gene is TRBJ1-2, the V gene TRBV28; D uncertain. The CDR3 runs 14 residues. V lost 2 bases and J lost 5, with 12 bases in between. Germline V gene lookup returns CDR1 MDHEN and CDR2 SYDVKM. This CDR3 reads CASSLEASAYGYTF. The CDR3 coding sequence is TGTGCCAGCAGTTTAGAGGCCAGTGCTTATGGCTACACCTTC.

The chain employs TRBV11-2 and TRBJ2-5, with 7 bases lining up with TRBD1. CDR3 length equals 17 residues. The germline V gene has CDR1 SGHAT and CDR2 FQNNGV. V shed 1 base, J shed 4 bases, and the junction held 12 bases outside the gene matches. As DNA, the CDR3 is TGTGCCAGCAGCTTAGGGGCGACAGGGAGAGGGATAGAGACCCAGTACTTC. Translation: CASSLGATGRGIETQYF.

Comment on this clonotype: Given a much more abundant clone one base away, this may be a read error. CDR3 bases: TGCAGCGTTGAGGGGCAGGAGGGCCTAAACACCGGGGAGCTGTTTTTT. It encodes CSVEGQEGLNTGELFF. The chain is built from TRBV29-1 and TRBJ2-2, with D possibly matching TRBD2 (6 bases). Trimming left V 3 bases short and J 2 bases short, with 16 bases between. CDR3 length equals 16 residues. CDR1 SQVTM and CDR2 ANQGSEA come from the germline V gene.

Many counts were recorded for this clonotype. CDR3 in DNA: TGTGCCAGCAGACCTTATTACCCCCACACTGAAGCTTTCTTT. This encodes CASRPYYPHTEAFF. J is TRBJ1-1 and V is TRBV28, with unresolved D. Trimming took off 6 bases at V and 3 bases at J, with 14 bases between the two ends. The CDR3 totals 14 residues. Germline V gene data show CDR1 as MDHEN and CDR2 as SYDVKM.

This clonotype was observed many times. The genes are TRBV28 and TRBJ2-1; D not certain. V lost 5 bases and J 2 bases, leaving 16 bases between the germline ends. Germline lookup yields CDR1 MDHEN and CDR2 SYDVKM. The CDR3 consists of 16 residues. Here the CDR3 DNA reads TGTGCCAGCAGTCGGGCTACCCGTATGACCTACAATGAGCAGTTCTTC. Translating it yields CASSRATRMTYNEQFF.

Turning to this clonotype: This may arise from a read error, as a much more abundant clone is one base away. The chain carries TRBV28 and TRBJ1-2, with TRBD1 matching 8 bases. The ends lost 7 bases at V and 7 bases at J; junction bases unmatched: 14. Germline CDR1 is MDHEN and CDR2 is SYDVKM. CDR3 size: 15 residues. The CDR3 DNA is TGTGCCAGCACCTCCCCGGACAGGGCGTACTGTGGCTACACCTTC. As protein: CASTSPDRAYCGYTF.

V gene TRBV6-5 combines with J gene TRBJ2-7, with TRBD1 matching over 9 bases. The CDR3 extends over 15 amino acids. V was pared by 2 bases and J by 3 bases, with 5 bases of the junction left unmatched. Per germline, CDR1 MNHEY and CDR2 SVGAGI. The CDR3 protein is CASSYDRDRDYEQYF. The CDR3 DNA is TGTGCCAGCAGTTACGACCGGGACAGGGACTACGAGCAGTACTTC.

This clonotype was observed at least ten times. The genes are TRBV20-1 and TRBJ2-7; 7 positions agree with TRBD1. This CDR3 is built from 14 residues. Germline CDR1 is DFQATT and CDR2 is SNEGSKA (reference sequence). The V and J ends lost 6 bases and 3 bases, in that order; junction bases with no gene match: 11. The CDR3 here is CSAVHRDRYYEQYF. Written as DNA, the CDR3 is TGCAGTGCCGTCCACCGGGACAGATACTACGAGCAGTACTTC.

This clonotype was counted ten times or more. The CDR3 region is CATKDTGELFF. CDR3 nucleotide sequence: TGTGCCACCAAGGACACCGGGGAGCTGTTTTTT. The V and J genes are TRBV19 and TRBJ2-2; no reliable D call. Germline V lookup: CDR1 LNHDA, CDR2 SQIVND (reference sequence). The CDR3 sequence is 11 residues long. V was shortened by 10 bases and J by 3 bases, with 6 bases between the two germline ends.

This clonotype came up many times. V gene TRBV12-3 or TRBV12-4 combines with J gene TRBJ2-3; weak D call: TRBD2 (5 bases). The length of the CDR3 is 13 residues. The V and J ends lost 5 bases and 3 bases respectively, with 9 bases between them. CDR3 sequence reads: CASSGLATDTQYF. CDR3 sequence (DNA): TGTGCCAGCAGTGGACTGGCGACAGATACGCAGTATTTT.